Detailed here is one TCR beta chain. The sample comes from a study of control samples from healthy donors and cancer patients. CDR3 length equals 13 residues. J lost 7 bases, V lost 8 bases, and 6 bases had no gene match. Sequenced by immunoSEQ multiplex PCR; TCRdb stores in-frame clones only, minus some. The table lists about 120,000 clones, 90% of them singletons, with roughly 2.5% in the top ten. The source of this sequence is a man in his forties in good health. The genes are TRBV12-3 or TRBV12-4 and TRBJ2-4; 9 bases line up with TRBD1. What was sequenced was blood. The CDR3 reads CASAQGARNIQYF. As DNA, the CDR3 is TGTGCCAGCGCACAGGGGGCGAGGAACATTCAGTACTTC.